Sequencing of this T cell receptor (beta chain) was carried out in a study of T cell changes during pregnancy in multiple sclerosis. The data were produced by immunoSEQ multiplex PCR, yet TCRdb's version contains in-frame clones alone and is incomplete. The sample has 85,000 to 130,000 clones; 85% to 95% are singletons. This clone was seen once. V lost 4 bases, J lost 2 bases, and 5 bases stayed unmatched. The CDR3 runs to 15 residues. The germline gives CDR1 LNHDA, CDR2 SQIVND (reference sequence). The sample in question was peripheral blood, obtained in the second trimester of pregnancy. The clonotype was recovered from a female donor with multiple sclerosis, enrolled in a pregnancy study. The rearrangement links TRBV19 to TRBJ1-1; 9 bases map to TRBD1. The CDR3 here is CASSTRDRVNTEAFF. CDR3 sequence (DNA): TGTGCCAGTAGTACTCGGGACAGGGTAAACACTGAAGCTTTCTTT.